This entry features one T cell receptor (beta chain) sequence. This sample is drawn from a study of T cells expressing NK-cell markers. As the method of synthesis, 5'RACE template switching with UMIs yielded TCR beta cDNA. Using the 5' RACE reads, TCRdb records one entry per CDR3 protein without DNA. The table for this sample gives about 260,000 distinct CDR3 sequences. CDR1 SGHRS and CDR2 YFSETQ come from the germline V gene. The CDR3 runs to 15 residues. The rearrangement uses TRBV5-1 and TRBJ2-3; TCRdb gives TRBD2 as the D gene, but with no DNA this cannot be confirmed. Sequenced sample: blood T cells: a sorted CD56 or NKG2C T cell subset, CD4+ or CD8+ T cells, or bulk PBMC T cells (not recorded which). The TCR sequence derives from a young man in good health. CDR3: CASSLGSGRTDTQYF.